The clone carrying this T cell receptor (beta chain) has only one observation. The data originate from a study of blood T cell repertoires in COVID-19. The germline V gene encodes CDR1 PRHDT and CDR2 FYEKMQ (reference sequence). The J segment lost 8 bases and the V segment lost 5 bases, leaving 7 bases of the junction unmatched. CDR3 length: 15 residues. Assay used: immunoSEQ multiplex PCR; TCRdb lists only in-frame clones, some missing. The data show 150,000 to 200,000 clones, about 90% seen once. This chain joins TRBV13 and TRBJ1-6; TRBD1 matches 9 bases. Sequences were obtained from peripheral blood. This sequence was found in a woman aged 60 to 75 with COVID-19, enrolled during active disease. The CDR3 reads CASSTGTGMDSPLHF. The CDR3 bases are TGTGCCAGCAGCACCGGGACAGGGATGGATTCACCCCTCCACTTT.